The next 5 T cell receptor beta chains were all read from a single sample in a study of T cells in Graves' hyperthyroidism and ophthalmopathy. Amplification yielded TCR beta CDR3 regions, with RNA transcripts as the source. The TCR CDR3 first-round RT-PCR relied on the HTBI primer set. MiXCR, applied by TCRdb to the multiplex PCR reads, yields one record per CDR3 protein. This sample has fewer than 650,000 distinct CDR3 sequences, with 46% found just once. The specimen was peripheral blood or thyroid tissue (not recorded which). The receptor set was obtained from an adult woman with Graves' disease, either hyperthyroidism or ophthalmopathy (not recorded which).

The V call is TRBV29-1, the J call TRBJ2-5; D may be TRBD1 (5 bases). V lost 0 bases to trimming and J lost 2 bases, with 7 bases between them. This CDR3 has 13 amino acids. CDR1 is SQVTM, CDR2 ANQGSEA, per germline. CDR3 region: CSVEERGQETQYF. The CDR3 nucleotides are TGCAGCGTTGAAGAAAGGGGTCAAGAGACCCAGTACTTC.

This clonotype was counted only a few times. The genes are TRBV25-1 and TRBJ1-4, with D unresolved. Trimming stripped 1 base from V and 3 bases from J, with 6 bases between. The germline V gene encodes CDR1 MGHDK and CDR2 SYGVNS. This CDR3 spans 14 amino acids. CDR3 sequence: CASSESSSNEKLFF. In nucleotides, the CDR3 is TGTGCCAGCAGTGAATCGAGCTCTAATGAAAAACTGTTTTTT.

This clonotype has a count of ten or more. V usage is TRBV12-3 or TRBV12-4 and J usage is TRBJ1-5, with D hard to call. The CDR3 length is 15 residues. V shed 1 base and J shed 6 bases, with 13 bases lying between them. DNA for the CDR3: TGTGCCAGCAGTTTAGGGAGCGGGGATAGTCAGCCCCAGCATTTT. Translated, it gives CASSLGSGDSQPQHF.

A few counts support this clonotype. A much larger clone lies a single base off, so this may be a read error. V is TRBV29-1 and J is TRBJ2-5; tentatively, D is TRBD1 (5 bases). Trimming took 7 bases from V and 5 from J, leaving 20 bases between them. The CDR3 is 14 residues long. Germline CDR1 SQVTM, CDR2 ANQGSEA. Here the CDR3 reads CSARDKGRSETQYF. The CDR3 DNA is TGCAGCGCCCGTGACAAGGGGCGTTCGGAGACCCAGTACTTC. The full variable domain, in which reference TRBV29-1 and TRBJ2-5 provide the parts outside the CDR3, is SAVISQKPSRDICQRGTSLTIQCQVDSQVTMMFWYRQQPGQSLTLIATANQGSEATYESGFVIDKFPISRPNLTFSTLTVSNMSPEDSSIYLCSARDKGRSETQYFGPGTRLLVL.

J is TRBJ1-1 and V is TRBV29-1; D is possibly TRBD1 (6 bases). The CDR3 has 13 amino acids. Trimming stripped 6 bases from V and 1 base from J, with 12 bases between. Germline V gene lookup returns CDR1 SQVTM and CDR2 ANQGSEA. The CDR3 nucleotides are TGCAGCGTAGGGGGGGCTGGGAACACTGAAGCTTTCTTT. This encodes CSVGGAGNTEAFF. Together with reference TRBV29-1 and TRBJ1-1, the CDR3 gives the full variable domain: SAVISQKPSRDICQRGTSLTIQCQVDSQVTMMFWYRQQPGQSLTLIATANQGSEATYESGFVIDKFPISRPNLTFSTLTVSNMSPEDSSIYLCSVGGAGNTEAFFGQGTRLTVV.